The clone carrying this T cell receptor beta chain is labeled as medium-sized (0.01 to 0.1%). In germline, CDR1 is MNHNS, CDR2 SASEGT. The length of the CDR3 is 12 residues. Trimming removed 6 bases from V and 8 bases from J; junction bases left unmatched: 4. TCRdb re-analysed the 5' RACE reads in MiXCR, keeping a single row per CDR3 protein. This sample has tens of thousands of distinct CDR3 sequences, with roughly 25% found just once. Sequences were obtained from naive CD4+ T cells sorted from a lymph node. The subset: naive CD4+ T cells, CD4+CD45RA+CD25-. This TCR derives from a female donor with breast cancer. The V and J genes are TRBV6-1 and TRBJ1-1; 9 nucleotides align to TRBD1. CDR3 amino acids: CASRAQGAEAFF. Written as DNA, the CDR3 is TGTGCCAGCAGAGCACAGGGGGCAGAAGCTTTCTTT.